This T cell receptor beta chain comes out of a study of blood T cell repertoires in COVID-19 (dated by TCRdb to 2019 to 2021). General notes on the study: Samples from collaborators originated in the United States, Italy and Spain and spanned both the acute and convalescent phases of COVID-19. The prospective study material was composed of cDNA or gDNA derived from T cells, B-cell-depleted T cells, or PBMCs. The dataset comprised deeply sampled blood TCRbeta repertoires from subjects exposed to, actively infected with, or recovered from COVID-19. A freely available public database, intended as a resource for researchers studying the immune response to SARS-CoV-2, is where the repertoires were released. Samples were obtained from the ongoing ImmuneRACE study (first 160 participants) and from 1,000 to 1,500 subjects provided by 6 global collaborators. Nearly every sample came with metadata listing a de-identified subject ID, COVID-19 status, age in years and sex. Where available, HLA class I and class II types were obtained from metadata supplied by the sample provider rather than from assay-based typing.

CDR1 is given as MNHEY and CDR2 as SMNVEV, both from the germline V gene (reference sequence). Including cysteine and phenylalanine, the CDR3 has 16 amino acids. The sequence is cut down to CDR3 DNA, 48 bases in frame from base 1. Cut back by 8 bases and 2 bases, the V and J ends lie 21 bases apart. Study-wide findings and limitations: The quantity of clinical and demographic metadata differed by source and by participant and was supplied without curation.

TCRbeta CDR3 regions were amplified from genomic DNA by means of the immunoSEQ Assay, a bias-controlled multiplex PCR. As for the original processing: Within the assay, amplification of reference gene primers was used to estimate how many nucleated cells each sample contained. Sequence reads were collapsed and filtered to measure the absolute abundance of every unique TCRbeta CDR3 rearrangement. For each sample, productive Simpson clonality was calculated by taking the square root of Simpson's diversity index across productive rearrangements. The clones in this table, taken by TCRdb from immuneACCESS, are in-frame only. Not every clone is retained; where verified, under half of the shortfall comes from an unresolved V gene, and the cause of the rest is unknown. V and J calls and clone size are copied from that table; D and trimming were computed from the DNA. The sample table records approximately 91,000 clones; 76% of these occur just once. Approximately 6.8% of the sample is held by the ten biggest clonotypes.

Note on this clone: Which antigen it targets is not known. No quality values exist for individual bases; no much larger clone is one base distant.

Each collaborating institution followed its own protocols to collect whole blood in K2EDTA tubes. For TCRbeta analysis, collaborator samples were shipped as frozen whole blood, as isolated PBMCs, or as DNA extracted from either sample type. The sample consisted of peripheral blood. The TCR was taken from a man between 65 and 85 years old with acute or convalescent COVID-19. The chain links TRBV27 with TRBJ1-2, and perhaps TRBD1 as D gene, on 5 matching bases. At the DNA level, the sequence is TGTGCCAGCGCATCTCGAATGGGCAGGGCGAACTATGGCTACACCTTC. This yields the protein CASASRMGRANYGYTF.